This TCR beta chain was identified during a study of cytomegalovirus exposure and HLA in healthy donors. Produced via immunoSEQ multiplex PCR; TCRdb's table is partial and in-frame only. This sample has fewer than 150,000 clones, with approximately 86% found just once. Overall study findings and caveats: Reports showed the classifier diagnosing cytomegalovirus status with high specificity and sensitivity. TCR beta chains numbering some 160 were designated cytomegalovirus-associated.

About this clone: Antigen specificity is unknown.

The sequencing sample was made of PBMCs. This receptor was obtained from a man aged 18 to 30 in good health and CMV-seropositive.

CDR3 amino acids: CASIAAGEETQYF. CDR3 coding DNA: TGTGCCAGCATTGCAGCGGGGGAAGAGACCCAGTACTTC. The chain recombines TRBV6-5 with TRBJ2-5, with TRBD2 identical over 8 bases. CDR3 length: 13 amino acids. V dropped 7 bases and J dropped 3; count of bases not matched to a gene: 4. CDR1 and CDR2 (germline): MNHEY, SVGAGI.